This entry lists 18 T cell receptor beta chains sequenced from one sample in a study of identical twins. In TCRdb, the 5' RACE reads were re-called with MiXCR into one record per CDR3 protein. This table holds some 690,000 distinct CDR3 sequences, 21% found once. This same sample was also part of a study on T cells expressing NK-cell markers.

The source material was PBMCs. These receptors originate from a woman in her late teens or twenties in good health.

This rearrangement joins TRBV12-3 or TRBV12-4 to TRBJ2-1; 10 bases align to TRBD2. The J segment lost 9 bases and the V segment lost 10 bases, leaving 15 bases of the junction unmatched. This CDR3 spans 15 amino acids. The chain's CDR3 is CAIGTSANLFGEQFF. The CDR3 DNA reads TGTGCCATCGGGACTAGCGCAAACCTATTCGGTGAGCAGTTCTTC.

This clonotype was observed a handful of times. The rearrangement links TRBV12-3 or TRBV12-4 to TRBJ2-7; 7 bases are shared with TRBD1. The CDR3 extends over 15 amino acids. The junction had 14 bases not matched to a gene; V was cut back by 5 bases and J by 7 bases. CDR3: CASSLRQGRMQEQYF. The CDR3 DNA is TGTGCCAGCAGTCTCCGACAGGGTAGAATGCAGGAGCAGTACTTC.

This clonotype was picked up a small number of times. In nucleotides, the CDR3 is TGTGCCAGCGGACCTTCCACGAACTATGGCTACACCTTC. Translating it yields CASGPSTNYGYTF. The rearrangement joins TRBV2 to TRBJ1-2; D gene ambiguous. This CDR3 has 13 residues. Between the trimmed V and J ends, which lost 8 bases and 2 bases, there was a span of 12 bases. Per the germline V gene, CDR1 is SNHLY and CDR2 is FYNNEI.

The chain joins TRBV5-1 to TRBJ1-4, with D unresolved. This CDR3 has 15 residues. Germline V gene data show CDR1 as SGHRS and CDR2 as YFSETQ. The ends were cut back, 2 bases at V and 3 bases at J, with 11 bases in the middle. CDR3 DNA: TGCGCCAGCAGCTTAATGGGGAGGGCTAATGAAAAACTGTTTTTT. Its protein product is CASSLMGRANEKLFF.

This clonotype was recorded at least ten times. This chain links TRBV9 with TRBJ1-5; D may be TRBD1 (6 bases). V was cut by 4 bases and J by 4 bases, with 15 bases left in between. CDR1 is SGDLS and CDR2 is YYNGEE in the germline V gene. The CDR3 loop spans 15 amino acids. This chain's CDR3 is CASSPPRGPNQPQHF. CDR3 bases: TGTGCCAGCAGCCCCCCCAGGGGACCGAATCAGCCCCAGCATTTT. Together with reference TRBV9 and TRBJ1-5, the CDR3 gives the full variable domain: DSGVTQTPKHLITATGQRVTLRCSPRSGDLSVYWYQQSLDQGLQFLIQYYNGEERAKGNILERFSAQQFPDLHSELNLSSLELGDSALYFCASSPPRGPNQPQHFGDGTRLSIL.

The rearrangement uses TRBV6-1 and TRBJ2-5; 7 bases agree with TRBD2. Unmatched junction bases numbered 13, after V lost 10 bases and J lost 2 bases. Germline V lookup: CDR1 MNHNS, CDR2 SASEGT. CDR3 length: 15 amino acids. CDR3 nucleotide sequence: TGTGCCACCCTCCGGACTAGAGGCCGACAAGAGACCCAGTACTTC. Its protein is CATLRTRGRQETQYF.

The chain links TRBV20-1 to TRBJ2-1; D gene uncertain. V was shortened by 1 base and J by 6 bases, with 10 bases between the two germline ends. There are 13 residues in the CDR3. CDR1 is DFQATT and CDR2 is SNEGSKA in the germline V gene (reference sequence). The CDR3 loop reads CSARGPSLNEQFF. In nucleotides, the CDR3 is TGCAGTGCTAGAGGCCCTTCCCTCAATGAGCAGTTCTTC.

This clonotype has a count of ten or more. The chain recombines TRBV5-1 with TRBJ1-2, with 7 bases that match TRBD1. Per germline, CDR1 SGHRS and CDR2 YFSETQ. Losses at the gene ends were 0 bases for V and 4 bases for J; bases not matched to a gene: 9. This CDR3 has 16 residues. The CDR3 coding sequence is TGCGCCAGCAGCTTGGCTCATCGACAGGGTGGCTATGGCTACACCTTC. This codes for CASSLAHRQGGYGYTF.

This chain connects TRBV6-1 to TRBJ2-2; D possibly corresponds to TRBD1 (5 bases). The CDR3 has 12 amino acids. Trimming pared 8 bases from V and 6 bases from J, leaving 10 bases between. The germline V gene has CDR1 MNHNS and CDR2 SASEGT. The CDR3 DNA is TGTGCCAGCCGCAGGGTAGCCGGGGAGCTGTTTTTT. The encoded protein is CASRRVAGELFF.

The gene calls are TRBV10-3 and TRBJ2-7, with 7 bases identical to TRBD2. The V gene end was trimmed by 9 bases and the J gene end by 6 bases; junction bases not matched to a gene: 8. In germline, CDR1 is ENHRY, CDR2 SYGVKD. The CDR3 sequence is 12 residues long. The CDR3 is CAMGSGGLEQYF. CDR3 coding DNA: TGTGCCATGGGCTCGGGGGGTCTCGAGCAGTACTTC.

In nucleotides, the CDR3 is TGCGCCAGCACGGAAGGGACTAGTTTGCGGGGTGAGCAGTTCTTC. Amino acid sequence: CASTEGTSLRGEQFF. The chain joins TRBV5-1 to TRBJ2-1; 8 nucleotides match TRBD2. This CDR3 spans 15 amino acids. The junction had 14 bases not matched to a gene; V was cut back by 6 bases and J by 9 bases. Per germline, CDR1 SGHRS and CDR2 YFSETQ. The full variable domain, with the rest looked up from reference TRBV5-1 and TRBJ2-1, is KAGVTQTPRYLIKTRGQQVTLSCSPISGHRSVSWYQQTPGQGLQFLFEYFSETQRNKGNFPGRFSGRQFSNSRSEMNVSTLELGDSALYLCASTEGTSLRGEQFFGPGTRLTVL.

This clonotype was observed a few times. The CDR3, as DNA: TGTGCCAGCAGGAACCAGTACAATGAGCAGTTCTTC. It translates to CASRNQYNEQFF. The V call is TRBV7-2, the J call TRBJ2-1; D not resolved. V was clipped by 6 bases and J by 4 bases, with 7 bases between them. This CDR3 contains 12 residues. Germline CDR1 SGHTA, CDR2 FQGNSA.

The sample holds a few counts of this clonotype. The rearrangement uses TRBV12-3 or TRBV12-4 and TRBJ1-1, with TRBD1 as a possible D gene (5 bases). The CDR3 is 16 residues long. V gave up 1 base and J gave up 7 bases, with 19 bases separating them. This chain's CDR3 is CASSLGEEGFLFEAFF. The CDR3 region has the DNA TGTGCCAGCAGTTTAGGGGAGGAGGGGTTCCTATTTGAAGCTTTCTTT.

This clonotype was picked up a small number of times. The chain recombines TRBV20-1 with TRBJ2-3; D may be TRBD2 (6 bases). The V end was cut by 5 bases, the J end by 2 bases, with 14 bases between. CDR3 length equals 14 residues. Germline V gene lookup returns CDR1 DFQATT and CDR2 SNEGSKA (reference sequence). Here the CDR3 DNA reads TGCAGTGCTCGGACTAAGCTGTCCACAGATACGCAGTATTTT. Amino acid sequence: CSARTKLSTDTQYF.

This clonotype was observed a handful of times. The chain recombines TRBV6-5 with TRBJ2-2; a possible D gene is TRBD1 (5 bases). Trimming left V 2 bases short and J 2 bases short, with 9 bases between. Germline values: CDR1 MNHEY, CDR2 SVGAGI. The CDR3 contains 15 residues. In DNA form, the CDR3 reads TGTGCCAGCAGTTACGTAACAGGAAACACCGGGGAGCTGTTTTTT. It is translated as CASSYVTGNTGELFF.

V and J are TRBV29-1 and TRBJ1-1, with TRBD1 matching over 7 bases. Germline V gene lookup returns CDR1 SQVTM and CDR2 ANQGSEA. This CDR3 has 12 amino acids. V dropped 7 bases and J dropped 4; count of bases not matched to a gene: 6. The CDR3 nucleotides read TGCAGCGGGGGGACAGCGAGCACTGAAGCTTTCTTT. Translating gives CSGGTASTEAFF.

This chain joins TRBV25-1 and TRBJ2-7, with 8 bases identical to TRBD1. The ends lost 7 bases at V and 4 bases at J; junction bases unmatched: 9. CDR1 MGHDK and CDR2 SYGVNS come from the germline V gene. There are 14 residues in the CDR3. CDR3 DNA sequence: TGTGCCAGCACCCCCGGACAGGGTGATTACGAGCAGTACTTC. Protein sequence: CASTPGQGDYEQYF.

This clonotype was seen repeatedly, ten times or more. The V call is TRBV20-1, the J call TRBJ2-1, with 12 bases aligning to TRBD2. This CDR3 has 15 amino acids. The germline gives CDR1 DFQATT, CDR2 SNEGSKA (reference sequence). The trim removed 3 bases at V and 8 bases at J, leaving 8 bases unmatched. The CDR3 sequence is CSASNGLAGMYEQFF. The CDR3 region has the DNA TGCAGTGCTAGTAATGGACTAGCGGGAATGTATGAGCAGTTCTTC.